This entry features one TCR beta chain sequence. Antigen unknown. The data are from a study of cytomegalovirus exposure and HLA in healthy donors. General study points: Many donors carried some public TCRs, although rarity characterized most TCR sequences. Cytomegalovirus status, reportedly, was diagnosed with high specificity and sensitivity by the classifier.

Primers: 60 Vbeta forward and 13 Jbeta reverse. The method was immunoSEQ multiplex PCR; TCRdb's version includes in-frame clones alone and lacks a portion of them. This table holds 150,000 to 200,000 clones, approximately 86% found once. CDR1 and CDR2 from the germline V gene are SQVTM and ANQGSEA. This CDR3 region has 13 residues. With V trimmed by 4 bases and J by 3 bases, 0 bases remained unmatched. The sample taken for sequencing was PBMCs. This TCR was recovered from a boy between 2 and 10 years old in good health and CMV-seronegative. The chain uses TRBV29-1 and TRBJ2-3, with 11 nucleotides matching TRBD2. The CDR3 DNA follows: TGCAGCGTTGGACTAGCGGGGACAGATACGCAGTATTTT. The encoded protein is CSVGLAGTDTQYF.